This T cell receptor beta chain was found in a study of T cell responses to AZD1222 COVID-19 vaccine. Libraries were prepared by immunoSEQ multiplex PCR; TCRdb keeps only in-frame clonotypes and omits some of them. This repertoire shows roughly 190,000 clones, 90% to 95% found once; its top ten account for roughly 4%. Study-wide findings and caveats: Receipt of two AZD1222 doses was followed by a rise in Spike-specific TCR breadth and depth. Just five to seven people given AZD1222 tested seropositive at baseline. Reportedly, close to half of spike-specific TCRs are directed against unmutated variant regions. The peak T cell response came first, and repertoires were sampled only after it.

For this clone: The antigen is unknown.

The germline V gene encodes CDR1 MDHEN and CDR2 SYDVKM. This CDR3 has 16 residues. V lost 3 bases, J lost 0 bases, and 11 bases lay in between. Material: peripheral blood, obtained 28 days after the second dose of the MenACWY control vaccine. The TCR was taken from an adult who received the MenACWY meningococcal vaccine as a control. The chain couples TRBV28 to TRBJ2-2; the D gene is possibly TRBD2 (6 bases). This CDR3 reads CASSLALASNTGELFF. The CDR3 DNA sequence: TGTGCCAGCAGTTTGGCCCTAGCGTCGAACACCGGGGAGCTGTTTTTT.